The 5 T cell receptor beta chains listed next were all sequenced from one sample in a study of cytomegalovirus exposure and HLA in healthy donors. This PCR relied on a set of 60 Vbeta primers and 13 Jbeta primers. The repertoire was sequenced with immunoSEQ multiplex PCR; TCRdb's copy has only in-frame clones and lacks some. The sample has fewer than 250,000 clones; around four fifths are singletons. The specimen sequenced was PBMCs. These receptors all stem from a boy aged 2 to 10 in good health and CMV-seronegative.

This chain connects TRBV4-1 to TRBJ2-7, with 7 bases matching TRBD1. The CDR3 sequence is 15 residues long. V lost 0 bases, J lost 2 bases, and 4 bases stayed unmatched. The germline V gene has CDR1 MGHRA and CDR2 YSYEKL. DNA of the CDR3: TGCGCCAGCAGCCAAGATGGGACAGCAACCTACGAGCAGTACTTC. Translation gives CASSQDGTATYEQYF.

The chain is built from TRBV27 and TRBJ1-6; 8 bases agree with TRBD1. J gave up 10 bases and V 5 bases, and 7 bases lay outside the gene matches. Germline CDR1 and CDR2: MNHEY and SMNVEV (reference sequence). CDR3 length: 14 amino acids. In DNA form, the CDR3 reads TGTGCCAGCAGTCCAGGACAGGGTTACTCACCCCTCCACTTT. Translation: CASSPGQGYSPLHF.

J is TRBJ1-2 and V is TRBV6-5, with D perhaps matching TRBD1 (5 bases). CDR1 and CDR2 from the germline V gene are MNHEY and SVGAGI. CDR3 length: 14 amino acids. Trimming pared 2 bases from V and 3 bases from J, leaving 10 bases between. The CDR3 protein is CASSYLGADYGYTF. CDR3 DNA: TGTGCCAGCAGTTACCTTGGGGCAGACTATGGCTACACCTTC.

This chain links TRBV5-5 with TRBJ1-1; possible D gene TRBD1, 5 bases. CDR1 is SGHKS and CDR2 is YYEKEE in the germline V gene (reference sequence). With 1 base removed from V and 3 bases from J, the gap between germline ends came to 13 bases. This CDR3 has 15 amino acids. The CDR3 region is CASSLSLGGYTEAFF. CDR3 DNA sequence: TGTGCCAGCAGCTTGTCCCTTGGGGGGTACACTGAAGCTTTCTTT.

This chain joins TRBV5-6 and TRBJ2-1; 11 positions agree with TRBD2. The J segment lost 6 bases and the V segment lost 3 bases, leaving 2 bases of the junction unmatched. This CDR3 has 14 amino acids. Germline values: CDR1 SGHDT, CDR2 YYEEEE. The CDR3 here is CASSSGTSGNEQFF. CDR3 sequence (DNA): TGTGCCAGCAGCTCCGGGACTAGCGGCAATGAGCAGTTCTTC.